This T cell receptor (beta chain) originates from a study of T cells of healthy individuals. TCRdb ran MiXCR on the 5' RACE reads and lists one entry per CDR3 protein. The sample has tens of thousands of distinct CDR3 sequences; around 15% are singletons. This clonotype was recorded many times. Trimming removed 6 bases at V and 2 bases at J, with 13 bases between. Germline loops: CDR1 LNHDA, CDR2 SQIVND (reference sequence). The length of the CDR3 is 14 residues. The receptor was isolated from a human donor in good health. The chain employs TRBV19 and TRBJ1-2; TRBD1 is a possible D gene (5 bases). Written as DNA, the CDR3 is TGTGCCAGTAGAGGGGCAGGGAAGAACTATGGCTACACCTTC. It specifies CASRGAGKNYGYTF.